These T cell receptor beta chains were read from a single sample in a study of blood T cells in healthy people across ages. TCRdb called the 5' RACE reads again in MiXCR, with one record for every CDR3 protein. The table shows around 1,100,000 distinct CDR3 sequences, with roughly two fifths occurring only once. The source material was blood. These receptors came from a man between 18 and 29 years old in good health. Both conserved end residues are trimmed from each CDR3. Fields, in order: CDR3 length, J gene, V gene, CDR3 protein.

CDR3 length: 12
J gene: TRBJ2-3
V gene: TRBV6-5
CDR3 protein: ASRASGGTNTQY

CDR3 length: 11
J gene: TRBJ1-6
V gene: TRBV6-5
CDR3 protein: ASSWDGNSPLH

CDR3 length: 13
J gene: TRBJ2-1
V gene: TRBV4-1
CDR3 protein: ASSQGQGWVDEQF

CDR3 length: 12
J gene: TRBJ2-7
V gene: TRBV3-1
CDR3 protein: ASSQKSSSYEQY

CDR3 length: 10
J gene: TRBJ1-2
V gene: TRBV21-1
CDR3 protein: ASSKSAEGYT

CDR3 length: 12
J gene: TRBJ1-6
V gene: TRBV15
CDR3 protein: ATSSEGGNSPLH

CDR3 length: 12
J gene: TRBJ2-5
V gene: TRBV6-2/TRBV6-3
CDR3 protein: ASNFRAIQETQY

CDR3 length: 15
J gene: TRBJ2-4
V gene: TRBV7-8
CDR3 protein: ASSPHRGVGDKNIQY

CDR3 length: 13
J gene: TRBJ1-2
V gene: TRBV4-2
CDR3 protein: ASSSRDGTNYGYT

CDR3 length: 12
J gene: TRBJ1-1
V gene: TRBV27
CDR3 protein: ASTLRQDSMWAF

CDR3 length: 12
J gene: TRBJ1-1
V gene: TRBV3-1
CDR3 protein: ASSRGGATGEAF

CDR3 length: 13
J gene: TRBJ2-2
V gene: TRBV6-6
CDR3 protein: AGSGSTANTGELF

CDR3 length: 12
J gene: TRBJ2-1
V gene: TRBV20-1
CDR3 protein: SALGTSGGDEQF

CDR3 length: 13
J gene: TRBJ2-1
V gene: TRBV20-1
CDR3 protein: SAREGLAGVNEQF

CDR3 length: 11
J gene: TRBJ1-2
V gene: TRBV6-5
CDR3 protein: ASKQGGYDGYT

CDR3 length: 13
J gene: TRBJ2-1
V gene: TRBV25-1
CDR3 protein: ASSEIGLTNNEQF

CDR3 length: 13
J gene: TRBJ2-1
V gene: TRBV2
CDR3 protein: ASSEDRRSGNEQF

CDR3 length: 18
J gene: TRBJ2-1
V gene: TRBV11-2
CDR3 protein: ASSLDGRAPRFNPNNEQF

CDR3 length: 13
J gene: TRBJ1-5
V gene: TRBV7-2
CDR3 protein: ASSFSGQFNQPQH

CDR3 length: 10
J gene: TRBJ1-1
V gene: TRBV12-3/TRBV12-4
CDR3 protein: ASSLGTGEAF

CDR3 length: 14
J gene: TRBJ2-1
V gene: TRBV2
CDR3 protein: ASRATTGTYNNEQF

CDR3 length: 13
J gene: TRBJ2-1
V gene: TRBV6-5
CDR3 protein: ASRPGSDSFNEQF

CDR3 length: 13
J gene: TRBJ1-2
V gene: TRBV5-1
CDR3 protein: ASSFLPTVNYGYT

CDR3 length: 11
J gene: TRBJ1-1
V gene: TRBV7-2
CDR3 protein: ASSPLQGTEAF

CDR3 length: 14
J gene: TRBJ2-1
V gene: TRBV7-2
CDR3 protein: ASSQGRGTGWNEQF

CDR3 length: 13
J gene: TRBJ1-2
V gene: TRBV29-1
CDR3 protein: SANLIRGQGGGYT

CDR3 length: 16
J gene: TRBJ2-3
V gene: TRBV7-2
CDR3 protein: ASSPRIPRGGRTDTQY

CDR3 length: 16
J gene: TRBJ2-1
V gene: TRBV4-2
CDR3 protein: ASSQDLLLAANYNEQF

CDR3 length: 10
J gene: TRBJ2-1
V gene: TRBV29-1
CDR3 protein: SVQSHGDEQF

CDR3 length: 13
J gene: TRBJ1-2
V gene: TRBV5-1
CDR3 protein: ASSLEGQGNYGYT

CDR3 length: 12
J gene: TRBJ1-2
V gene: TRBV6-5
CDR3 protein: ASSRQGSVDDYT

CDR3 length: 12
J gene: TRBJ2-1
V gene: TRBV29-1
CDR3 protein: SVDTGTSQETQF

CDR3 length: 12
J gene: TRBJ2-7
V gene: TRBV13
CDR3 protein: ASSPRTADREQY

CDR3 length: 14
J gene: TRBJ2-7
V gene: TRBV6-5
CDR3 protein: ATEQSGGTGVYEQY

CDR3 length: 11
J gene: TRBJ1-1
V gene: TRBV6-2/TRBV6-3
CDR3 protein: ASSPDGASDAF

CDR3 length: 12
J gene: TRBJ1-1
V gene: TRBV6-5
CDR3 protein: ASSSIRMNTEAF

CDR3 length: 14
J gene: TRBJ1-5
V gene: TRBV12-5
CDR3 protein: ASGLSGQSLNQPQH

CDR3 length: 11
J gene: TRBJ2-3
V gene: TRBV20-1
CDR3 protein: SATTPGGDTQY

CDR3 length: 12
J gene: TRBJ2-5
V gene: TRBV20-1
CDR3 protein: SARGGLVAETQY

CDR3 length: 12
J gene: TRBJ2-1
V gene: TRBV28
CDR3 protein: ASSRRIRRNEQF

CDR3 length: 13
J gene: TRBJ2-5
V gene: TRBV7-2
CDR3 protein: ANSFDPGSKETQY

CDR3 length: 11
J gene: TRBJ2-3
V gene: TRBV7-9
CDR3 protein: ASSLRNSGTQY

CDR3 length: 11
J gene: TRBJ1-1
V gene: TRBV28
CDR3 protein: ASKRTGNTEAF

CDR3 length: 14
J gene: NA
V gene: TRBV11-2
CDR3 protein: ASSLDGGGGLYEQY

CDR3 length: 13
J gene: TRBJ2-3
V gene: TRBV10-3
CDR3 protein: AIKDWGGSTDTQY

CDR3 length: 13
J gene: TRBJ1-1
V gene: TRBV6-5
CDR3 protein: ASSQRAGKNTEAF

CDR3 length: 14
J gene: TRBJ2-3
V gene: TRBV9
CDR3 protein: ASSNERRGYGDTQY